This TCR beta chain was recorded in a study of shared clonotypes between healthy human individuals. The naive CD8 subset, CD45RO-negative cells positively selected for CCR7, excluded terminally differentiated effector memory CD45RA+ cells. V lost 3 bases and J 0 bases, leaving 14 bases between the germline ends. The germline gives CDR1 SGDLS, CDR2 YYNGEE. This CDR3 region has 16 residues. Points on this clone: Antigen: not known.

General observations from the study: Only blood underwent sampling, and tissue repertoires likely differ.

The protocol was immunoSEQ multiplex PCR, while the TCRdb copy is restricted to in-frame clones and leaves out a portion. Altogether hundreds of thousands of clones are present, roughly 95% being singletons, with the ten largest covering less than 0.13%. This clonotype originated in a woman in her twenties or thirties in good health. Sequencing was carried out using naive CD8+ T cells sorted from blood. The chain carries TRBV9 and TRBJ2-3; weak D call: TRBD1 (5 bases). CDR3 bases: TGTGCCAGCAGCGGATATCCAGGGAAGAGCACAGATACGCAGTATTTT. Residues: CASSGYPGKSTDTQYF. The entire variable domain, with the rest obtained from reference TRBV9 and TRBJ2-3, is as follows: DSGVTQTPKHLITATGQRVTLRCSPRSGDLSVYWYQQSLDQGLQFLIQYYNGEERAKGNILERFSAQQFPDLHSELNLSSLELGDSALYFCASSGYPGKSTDTQYFGPGTRLTVL.